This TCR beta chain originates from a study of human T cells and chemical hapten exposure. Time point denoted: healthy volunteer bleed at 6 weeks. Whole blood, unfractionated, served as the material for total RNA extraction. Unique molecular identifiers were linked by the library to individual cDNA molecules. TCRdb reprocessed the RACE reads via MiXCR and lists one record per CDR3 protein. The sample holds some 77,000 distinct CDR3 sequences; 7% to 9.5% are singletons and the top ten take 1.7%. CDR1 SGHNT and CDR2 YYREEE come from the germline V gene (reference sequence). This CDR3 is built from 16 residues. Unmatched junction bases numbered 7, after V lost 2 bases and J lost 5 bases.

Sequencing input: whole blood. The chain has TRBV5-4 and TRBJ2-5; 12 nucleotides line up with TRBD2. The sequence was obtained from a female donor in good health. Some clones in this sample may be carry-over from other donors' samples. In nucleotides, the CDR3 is TGTGCCAGCAGCTTAGCTAGCGGGGGGGCGAGCGAGACCCAGTACTTC. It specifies CASSLASGGASETQYF.